A selection of T cell receptor beta chains follows, all from one sample in a study of blood T cell repertoires in COVID-19. Here immunoSEQ multiplex PCR was the method, and the copy in TCRdb shows in-frame clones only, minus some. The table includes some 70,000 clones, around 89% detected once. The sequenced sample was peripheral blood. The receptor set was obtained from a man in his fifties or sixties with acute or convalescent COVID-19. CDR3s include the opening cysteine and the closing phenylalanine or tryptophan. A D gene is named only where the DNA matches it firmly. A row's size may be missing; if present it is once, few, many or a size class.

clone size	V gene	D gene	J gene	CDR3 DNA	CDR3 protein
once	TRBV18	.	TRBJ2-7	TGTGCCAGCTCACCAGTCGCGGTCGACTCCTACGAGCAGTACTTC	CASSPVAVDSYEQYF
.	TRBV6-1	TRBD1	TRBJ1-3	TGTGCCAGCAGTGGGCGGACAGGCCGCTCTGGAAACACCATATATTTT	CASSGRTGRSGNTIYF
.	TRBV25-1	TRBD1	TRBJ1-6	TGTGCCAGCAGTGCTCCAGGGGGGAATTCACCCCTCCACTTT	CASSAPGGNSPLHF
.	TRBV7-6	TRBD2	TRBJ2-2	TGTGCCAGCAGCCGGACTAGCGGGAGAAACGGGGAGCTGTTTTTT	CASSRTSGRNGELFF
once	TRBV10-1	.	TRBJ2-5	TGCGCCAGCAGTCCTACGACCGGGACACCAGATTACTACTACTTC	CASSPTTGTPDYYYF
.	TRBV5-1	TRBD1	TRBJ2-3	TGCGCCAGCAGCTCGGCGGACAGGGGATACACAGATACGCAGTATTTT	CASSSADRGYTDTQYF
.	TRBV5-1	.	TRBJ1-4	TGCGCCAGCAGCCCCTCGGGGGGCACCAATGAAAAACTGTTTTTT	CASSPSGGTNEKLFF
.	TRBV20-1	.	TRBJ1-5	TGCAGTGCTAGTTCAGGGTTTGGTCACGGTGGCAATCAGCCCCAGCATTTT	CSASSGFGHGGNQPQHF
.	TRBV13	.	TRBJ2-3	TGTGCCAGCAGCCCCCTCCAGGAACTGCAGTATTTT	CASSPLQELQYF
few	TRBV5-1	.	TRBJ1-4	TGCGCCAGCAGCTACAGGGCCCGTAATGAAAAACTGTTTTTT	CASSYRARNEKLFF
.	TRBV18	TRBD1	TRBJ2-2	TGTGCCAGCTCACGGACAGGGGGCCGAATCGGGGAGCTGTTTTTT	CASSRTGGRIGELFF
.	TRBV4-1	.	TRBJ2-7	TGCGCCAGCAGCCAAGTCGGAGACAGCTACGAGCAGTACTTC	CASSQVGDSYEQYF
.	TRBV5-1	TRBD1	TRBJ1-6	TGCGCCAGCAGCCTCAGGGGGCAATATAATTCACCCCTCCACTTT	CASSLRGQYNSPLHF
.	TRBV24-1	.	TRBJ1-2	TGTGCCACCAGTGATTGGTTCGGGATGGAGGGCTACACCTTC	CATSDWFGMEGYTF
.	TRBV5-8	.	TRBJ2-7	TGTGCCAGCAGCCAGGGAATAAGTCTCTACGAGCAGTACTTC	CASSQGISLYEQYF
few	TRBV29-1	TRBD2	TRBJ2-1	TGCAGCGTGGCGACTAGCGGGAGTGGGAATGAGCAGTTCTTC	CSVATSGSGNEQFF
.	TRBV19	TRBD1	TRBJ1-2	TGTGCCAGTAGAACGGACCCTCGGACAGGGGGGCCCTATGGCTACACCTTC	CASRTDPRTGGPYGYTF
.	TRBV15	.	TRBJ2-2	TGTGCCACCAGCAGAGAGCGCTTAGAGGGCGGGGAGCTGTTTTTT	CATSRERLEGGELFF
.	TRBV5-1	.	TRBJ1-2	TGCGCCAGCAGCTCTGCCGGAATACAGAGCGGTGGCTACACCTTC	CASSSAGIQSGGYTF
.	TRBV7-3	.	TRBJ2-2	TGTGCCAGCAGCTTAGGCGGGGGCGTCACCGGGGAGCTGTTTTTT	CASSLGGGVTGELFF
.	TRBV5-1	TRBD2	TRBJ2-2	TGCGCCAGCAGCCCACTACTAGCGGGAGGCACCGGGGAGCTGTTTTTT	CASSPLLAGGTGELFF
.	TRBV19	.	TRBJ2-1	TGTGCCAGTAGTATACCCCAAGGGGGCAATGAGCAGTTCTTC	CASSIPQGGNEQFF
.	TRBV7-9	.	TRBJ1-5	TGTGCCAGCAGCTCGTCGGGCAATCAGCCCCAGCATTTT	CASSSSGNQPQHF
.	TRBV30	.	TRBJ2-3	TGTGCCTCCCCGGGGGGCCTCACAGATACGCAGTATTTT	CASPGGLTDTQYF
.	TRBV20-1	.	TRBJ2-7	TGCAGTGCTAGTCCTAGCCGGCACGAGCAGTACTTC	CSASPSRHEQYF
.	TRBV23-1	.	TRBJ1-6	TGCGCCACCCGAGTGGGGAGGGATTCACCCCTCCACTTT	CATRVGRDSPLHF
.	TRBV5-4	TRBD1	TRBJ2-2	TGTGCCACTACGAACGTCCCGGGACAGGTTGGGGAGCTGTTTTTT	CATTNVPGQVGELFF
.	TRBV5-4	TRBD2	TRBJ2-3	TGTGCCAGCAGCTTGGCCGGTAGCGGGAGCACAGATACGCAGTATTTT	CASSLAGSGSTDTQYF
.	TRBV24-1	.	TRBJ1-2	TGTGCCACCAGTGATCCTCACAGGAACTATGGCTACACCTTC	CATSDPHRNYGYTF
.	TRBV19	.	TRBJ2-7	TGTGCCAGTAGATCCACGGGAGCCGCCTACGAGCAGTACTTC	CASRSTGAAYEQYF
.	TRBV30	.	TRBJ1-2	TGTGCCTGGACTCGGGAGTCGGGCTACACCTTC	CAWTRESGYTF
.	TRBV7-8	TRBD2	TRBJ2-5	TGTGCCAGCAGCTTCGGGACTAGCGGTCAGGAGACCCAGTACTTC	CASSFGTSGQETQYF
once	TRBV7-3	.	TRBJ2-7	TGTGCCAGCAGCCAAAGAACCGGGATCTCCGAGCAGTACTTC	CASSQRTGISEQYF
.	TRBV27	.	TRBJ1-6	TGTGCCAGCAGTTGGGCGGGTAATTCACCCCTCCACTTT	CASSWAGNSPLHF